Described below is a single TCR beta chain sequence and its context. The data were obtained in a study of blood T cell repertoires in COVID-19. Study as a whole: Sample material is recorded as cDNA or gDNA derived from T cells, B-cell-depleted T cells, or PBMCs.

V lost 2 bases and J lost 10, with 17 bases in between. The germline V gene encodes CDR1 KGHSH and CDR2 LQKENI. CDR3 size: 14 residues. Per the original methods: Reference gene primer amplification gave estimated nucleated cell counts. Clones were read by immunoSEQ multiplex PCR, and TCRdb kept only the in-frame ones, dropping some. D and trimming were read from the DNA, whereas the V and J calls and clone size are those reported in that table. The sample carries 290,000 or so clones, nearly 90% recorded once. The V gene is TRBV18, the J gene TRBJ1-2; D perhaps matches TRBD1 (5 bases). This TCR was sampled from a woman aged 18-29 years with acute COVID-19. Input material: PBMCs or T cells enriched from blood (not recorded which). DNA for the CDR3: TGTGCCAGCTCACCAGGGGCCCGGCCTCCTCTCTACACCTTC. It encodes CASSPGARPPLYTF.